Listed here is a single T cell receptor (beta chain). These data originate in a study of blood T cell repertoires in COVID-19. Produced via immunoSEQ multiplex PCR; TCRdb's table is partial and in-frame only. The sample yields some 320,000 clones, 75% to 90% seen once. The V segment lost 1 base and the J segment 2 bases; nucleotides outside the gene matches: 8. The CDR3 is 18 amino acids. Looked up from germline, CDR1 is SGHNT and CDR2 is YENEEA. This receptor was obtained from a woman aged 25 to 39 who had been exposed to COVID-19. Sample: PBMCs or T cells enriched from blood (not recorded which). V usage is TRBV11-3 and J usage is TRBJ2-1; TRBD1 matches 10 bases. CDR3 sequence (DNA): TGTGCCAGCAGCTTAGGTCCCCGACAGGGGGCTACCTACAATGAGCAGTTCTTC. Amino acids: CASSLGPRQGATYNEQFF.